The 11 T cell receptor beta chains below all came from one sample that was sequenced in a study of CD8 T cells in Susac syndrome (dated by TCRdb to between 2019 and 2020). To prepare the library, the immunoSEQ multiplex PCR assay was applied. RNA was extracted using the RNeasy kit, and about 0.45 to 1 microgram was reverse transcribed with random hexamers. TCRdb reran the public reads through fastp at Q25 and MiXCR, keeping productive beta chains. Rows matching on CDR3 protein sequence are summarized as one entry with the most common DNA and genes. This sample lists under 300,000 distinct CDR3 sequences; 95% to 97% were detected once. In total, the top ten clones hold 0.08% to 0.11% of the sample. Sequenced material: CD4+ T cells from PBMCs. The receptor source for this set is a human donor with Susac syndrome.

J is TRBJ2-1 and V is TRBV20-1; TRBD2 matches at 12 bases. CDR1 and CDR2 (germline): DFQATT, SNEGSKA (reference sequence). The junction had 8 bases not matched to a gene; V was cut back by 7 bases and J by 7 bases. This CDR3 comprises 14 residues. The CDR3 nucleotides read TGCAGTGGAGGACTAGCGGGAAGCTGGAATGAGCAGTTCTTC. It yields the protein CSGGLAGSWNEQFF.

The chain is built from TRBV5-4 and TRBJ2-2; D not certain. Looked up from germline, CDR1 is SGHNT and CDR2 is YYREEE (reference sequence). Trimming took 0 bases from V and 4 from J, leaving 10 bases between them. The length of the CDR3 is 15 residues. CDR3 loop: CASSLESRITGELFF. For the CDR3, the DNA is TGTGCCAGCAGCTTGGAGTCAAGGATCACCGGGGAGCTGTTTTTT.

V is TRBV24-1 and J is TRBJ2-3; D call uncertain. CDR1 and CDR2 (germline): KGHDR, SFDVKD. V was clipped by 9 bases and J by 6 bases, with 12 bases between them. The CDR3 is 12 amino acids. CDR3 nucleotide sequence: TGTGCCACCGGAAAAGGTGTGGATACGCAGTATTTT. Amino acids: CATGKGVDTQYF.

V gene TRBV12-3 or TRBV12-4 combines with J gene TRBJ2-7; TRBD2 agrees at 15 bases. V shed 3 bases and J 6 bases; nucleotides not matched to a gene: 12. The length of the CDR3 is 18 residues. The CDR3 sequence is CASSFRFRTSGRAVEQYF. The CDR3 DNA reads TGTGCCAGCAGTTTTCGATTTCGGACTAGCGGGAGGGCCGTCGAGCAGTACTTC.

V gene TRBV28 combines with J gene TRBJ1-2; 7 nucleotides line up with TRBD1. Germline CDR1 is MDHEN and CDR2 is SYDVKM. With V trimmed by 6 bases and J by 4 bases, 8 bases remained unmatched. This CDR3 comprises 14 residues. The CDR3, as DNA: TGTGCCAGCAGGACTGGACAGGCCTCCTATGGCTACACCTTC. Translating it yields CASRTGQASYGYTF.

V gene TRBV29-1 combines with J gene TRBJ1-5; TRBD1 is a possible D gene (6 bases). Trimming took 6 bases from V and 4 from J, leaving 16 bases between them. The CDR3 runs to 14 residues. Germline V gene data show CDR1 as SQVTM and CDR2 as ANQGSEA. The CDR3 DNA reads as TGCAGCGTGACCTCCGGGACAATTAATCAGCCCCAGCATTTT. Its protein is CSVTSGTINQPQHF.

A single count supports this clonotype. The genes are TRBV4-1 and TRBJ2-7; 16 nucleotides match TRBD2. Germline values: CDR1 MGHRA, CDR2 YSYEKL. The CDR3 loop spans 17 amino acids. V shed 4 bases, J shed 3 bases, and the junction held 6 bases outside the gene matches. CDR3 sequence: CASSPGTSGREIYEQYF. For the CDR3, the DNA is TGCGCCAGCAGCCCGGGGACTAGCGGGAGGGAAATCTACGAGCAGTACTTC.

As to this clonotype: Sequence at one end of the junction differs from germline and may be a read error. CDR3 coding DNA: TGTGCGAGCAGGGACATTTTTAACATTCAGTACTTC. Protein product: CASRDIFNIQYF. The chain is built from TRBV12-3 or TRBV12-4 and TRBJ2-4, with D perhaps TRBD1 (6 bases). The CDR3 sequence is 12 residues long.

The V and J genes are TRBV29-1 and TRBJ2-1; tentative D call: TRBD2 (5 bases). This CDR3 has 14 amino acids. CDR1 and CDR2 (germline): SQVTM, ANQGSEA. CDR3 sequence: CATGMISTYNEQFF. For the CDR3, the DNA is TGCGCCACGGGAATGATAAGCACCTACAATGAGCAGTTCTTC.

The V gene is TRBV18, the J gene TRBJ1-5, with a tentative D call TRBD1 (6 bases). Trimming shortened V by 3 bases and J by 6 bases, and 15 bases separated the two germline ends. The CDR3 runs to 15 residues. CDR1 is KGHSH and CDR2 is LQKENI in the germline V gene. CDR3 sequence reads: CASSPLVEGGQPQHF. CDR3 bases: TGTGCCAGCTCACCTTTGGTGGAGGGGGGTCAGCCCCAGCATTTT.

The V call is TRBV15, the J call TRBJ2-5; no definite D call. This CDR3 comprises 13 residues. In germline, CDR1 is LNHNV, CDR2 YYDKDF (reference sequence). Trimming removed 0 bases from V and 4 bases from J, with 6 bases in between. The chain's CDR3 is CATSREMRETQYF. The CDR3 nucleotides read TGTGCCACCAGCAGAGAGATGAGAGAGACCCAGTACTTC.